This entry describes one T cell receptor beta chain. The specificity of this receptor is unknown. This may stem from a read error, because a much larger clone lies one nucleotide away. In the germline V gene (reference sequence), CDR1 corresponds to DFQATT and CDR2 to SNEGSKA. Taken from cysteine to phenylalanine, the CDR3 has 17 residues. Only the CDR3 DNA is retained, 51 bases long and in frame from the first base. The data derive from a study of response to subunit inactivated influenza vaccine (dated by TCRdb to 2017 to 2018). Concerning the study at large: To follow how T cells responded to a trivalent subunit inactivated influenza vaccine, the researchers relied on deep quantitative profiling of the T cell receptor repertoire. Study-level results and caveats: It was suggested by the authors that each seasonal influenza vaccination may recruit only a limited number of new T cells.

Preparation of the library involved RT-PCR. Sequencing instrument: Illumina HiSeq 2500. TCRdb cleaned the public reads at Q25 with fastp, built clones with MiXCR and kept in-frame beta chains. Duplicate CDR3 protein sequences are folded into a single record with the most common DNA and genes. The sample data list about 780,000 distinct CDR3 sequences, and under 20% of these were observed just once. The ten largest clones capture about 11% of the sample. The sequences come from PBMCs from blood, collected 4 to 6 days after vaccination. The chain couples TRBV20-1 to TRBJ2-4; the D gene is perhaps TRBD2, on 6 matching bases. The source is a man aged 50 to 60 who received an inactivated influenza vaccine. Donor details come from another sample of the same person, matched by shared clones. The nucleotide sequence reads TGCAGTGCTAGATTCCCGATGGGGGGTCTAGCCAAAAAGATTCAGTACTTC. It translates as CSARFPMGGLAKKIQYF.